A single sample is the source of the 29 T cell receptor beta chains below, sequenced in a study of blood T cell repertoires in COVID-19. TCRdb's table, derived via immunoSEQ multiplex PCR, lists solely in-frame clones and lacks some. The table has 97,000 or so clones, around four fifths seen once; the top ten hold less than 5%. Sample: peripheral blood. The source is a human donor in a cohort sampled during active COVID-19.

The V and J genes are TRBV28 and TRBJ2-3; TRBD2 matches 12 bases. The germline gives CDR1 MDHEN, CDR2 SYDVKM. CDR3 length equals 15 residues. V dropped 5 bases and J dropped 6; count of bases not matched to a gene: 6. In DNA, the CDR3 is TGTGCCAGCAGTCCGACTAGCGGGAGAAGGGATACGCAGTATTTT. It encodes CASSPTSGRRDTQYF.

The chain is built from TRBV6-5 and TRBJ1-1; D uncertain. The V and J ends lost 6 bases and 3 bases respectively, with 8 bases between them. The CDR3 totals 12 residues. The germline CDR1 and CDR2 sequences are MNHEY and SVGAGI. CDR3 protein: CASRVRDTEAFF. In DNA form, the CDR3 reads TGTGCCAGCAGGGTCCGGGACACTGAAGCTTTCTTT.

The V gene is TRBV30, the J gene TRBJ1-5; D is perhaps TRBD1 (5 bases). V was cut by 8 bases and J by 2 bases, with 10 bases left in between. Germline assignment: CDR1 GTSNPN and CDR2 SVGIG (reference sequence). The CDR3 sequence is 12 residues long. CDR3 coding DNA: TGTGCCGGGGGGGGAGGCAATCAGCCCCAGCATTTT. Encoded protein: CAGGGGNQPQHF.

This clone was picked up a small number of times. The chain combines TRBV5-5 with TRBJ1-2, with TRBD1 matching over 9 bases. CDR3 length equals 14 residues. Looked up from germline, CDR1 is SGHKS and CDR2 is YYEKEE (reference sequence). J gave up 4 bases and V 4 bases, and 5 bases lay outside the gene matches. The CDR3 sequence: CASSQDRGLYGYTF. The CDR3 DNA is TGTGCCAGCAGCCAGGACAGGGGCCTCTATGGCTACACCTTC.

CDR3 DNA: TGTGCCAGCGAGGGACAGAGTCAGCCCCAGCATTTT. Translation gives CASEGQSQPQHF. The rearrangement links TRBV27 to TRBJ1-5; 7 bases agree with TRBD1. Germline CDR1 and CDR2: MNHEY and SMNVEV (reference sequence). The length of the CDR3 is 12 residues. J gave up 6 bases and V 8 bases, and 4 bases lay outside the gene matches.

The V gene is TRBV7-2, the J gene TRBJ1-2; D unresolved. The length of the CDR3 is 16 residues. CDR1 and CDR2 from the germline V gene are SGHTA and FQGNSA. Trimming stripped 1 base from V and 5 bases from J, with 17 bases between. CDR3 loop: CASSLDPEGLEYGYTF. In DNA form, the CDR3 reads TGTGCCAGCAGCTTAGACCCTGAGGGTCTAGAATATGGCTACACCTTC.

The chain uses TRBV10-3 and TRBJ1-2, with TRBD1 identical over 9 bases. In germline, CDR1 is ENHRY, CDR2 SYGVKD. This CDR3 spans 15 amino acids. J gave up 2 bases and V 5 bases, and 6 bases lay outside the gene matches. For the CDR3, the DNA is TGTGCCATCAGTAGCCGACAGGGGGACAACTATGGCTACACCTTC. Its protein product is CAISSRQGDNYGYTF.

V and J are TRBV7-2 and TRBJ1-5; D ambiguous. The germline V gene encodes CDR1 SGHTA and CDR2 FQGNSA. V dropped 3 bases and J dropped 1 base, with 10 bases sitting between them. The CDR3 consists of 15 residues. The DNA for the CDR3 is TGTGCCAGCAGCTTGGAGGTGAGAAGCAATCAGCCCCAGCATTTT. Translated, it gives CASSLEVRSNQPQHF. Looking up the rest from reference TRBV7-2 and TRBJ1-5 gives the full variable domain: GAGVSQSPSNKVTEKGKDVELRCDPISGHTALYWYRQSLGQGLEFLIYFQGNSAPDKSGLPSDRFSAERTGGSVSTLTIQRTQQEDSAVYLCASSLEVRSNQPQHFGDGTRLSIL.

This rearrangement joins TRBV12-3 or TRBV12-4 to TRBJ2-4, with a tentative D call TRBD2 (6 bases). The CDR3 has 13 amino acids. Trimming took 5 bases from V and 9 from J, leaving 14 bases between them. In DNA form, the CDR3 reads TGTGCCAGCAGTATCTCCGGCGGGACCATTCAGTACTTC. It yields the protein CASSISGGTIQYF.

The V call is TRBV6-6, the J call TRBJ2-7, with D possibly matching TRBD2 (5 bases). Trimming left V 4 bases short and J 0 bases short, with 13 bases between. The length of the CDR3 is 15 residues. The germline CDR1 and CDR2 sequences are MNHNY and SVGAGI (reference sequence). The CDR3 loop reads CASSSSGRSSYEQYF. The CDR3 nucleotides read TGTGCCAGCAGTTCCTCGGGGAGAAGCTCCTACGAGCAGTACTTC.

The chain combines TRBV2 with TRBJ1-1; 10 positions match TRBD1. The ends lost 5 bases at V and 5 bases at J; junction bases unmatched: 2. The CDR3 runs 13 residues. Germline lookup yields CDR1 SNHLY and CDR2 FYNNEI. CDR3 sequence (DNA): TGTGCCAGCAGTTGGGACAGGGGAACTGAAGCTTTCTTT. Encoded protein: CASSWDRGTEAFF.

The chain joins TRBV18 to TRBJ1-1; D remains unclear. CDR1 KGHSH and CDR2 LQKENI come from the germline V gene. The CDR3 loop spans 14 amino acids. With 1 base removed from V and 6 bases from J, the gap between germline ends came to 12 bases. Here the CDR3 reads CASSPQAEGAEAFF. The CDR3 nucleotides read TGTGCCAGCTCACCACAGGCGGAGGGTGCTGAAGCTTTCTTT.

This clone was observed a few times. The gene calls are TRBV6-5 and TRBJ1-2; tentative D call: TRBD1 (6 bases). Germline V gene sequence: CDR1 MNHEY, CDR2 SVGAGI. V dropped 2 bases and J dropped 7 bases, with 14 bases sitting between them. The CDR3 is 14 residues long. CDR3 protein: CASSYDYRAPGYTF. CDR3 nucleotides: TGTGCCAGCAGTTACGACTACAGGGCCCCTGGCTACACCTTC.

This CDR3 is CASSSDGLSYNEQFF. The CDR3 DNA reads TGTGCCAGCAGCTCCGATGGGCTCTCCTACAATGAGCAGTTCTTC. The chain has TRBV7-3 and TRBJ2-1; no definite D call. Trimming removed 4 bases from V and 0 bases from J, with 10 bases in between. The CDR3 is made up of 15 amino acids. The V gene's germline CDR1 is SGHTA and CDR2 FQGTGA.

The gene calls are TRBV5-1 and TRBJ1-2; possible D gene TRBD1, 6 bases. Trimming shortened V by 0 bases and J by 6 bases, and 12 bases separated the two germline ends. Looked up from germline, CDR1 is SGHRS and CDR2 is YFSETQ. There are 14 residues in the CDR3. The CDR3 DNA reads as TGCGCCAGCAGCTTGGCGGGACAAGCCAATGGCTACACCTTC. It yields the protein CASSLAGQANGYTF.

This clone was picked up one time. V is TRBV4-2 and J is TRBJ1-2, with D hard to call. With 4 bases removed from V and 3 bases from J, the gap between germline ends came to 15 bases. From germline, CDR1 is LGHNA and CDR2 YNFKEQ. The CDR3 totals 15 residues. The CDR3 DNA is TGTGCCAGCAGCCGCCCGGGGTTGTTCGACTATGGCTACACCTTC. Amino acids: CASSRPGLFDYGYTF.

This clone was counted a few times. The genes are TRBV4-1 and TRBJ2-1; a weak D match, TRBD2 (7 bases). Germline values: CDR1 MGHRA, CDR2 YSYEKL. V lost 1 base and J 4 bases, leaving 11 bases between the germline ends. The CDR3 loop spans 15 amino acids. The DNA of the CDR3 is TGCGCCAGCAGCCAAGGTGCGGGGGCTTACAATGAGCAGTTCTTC. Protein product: CASSQGAGAYNEQFF.

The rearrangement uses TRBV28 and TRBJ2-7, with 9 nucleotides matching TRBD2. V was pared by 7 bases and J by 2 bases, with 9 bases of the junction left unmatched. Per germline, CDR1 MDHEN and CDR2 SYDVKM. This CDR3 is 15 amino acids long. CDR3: CASTPVGGGAYEQYF. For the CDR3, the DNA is TGTGCCAGCACCCCCGTGGGCGGGGGGGCCTACGAGCAGTACTTC.

CDR3 amino acids: CASSIVRQGSNQPQHF. The DNA of the CDR3 is TGTGCCAGTAGTATAGTCCGACAGGGGAGCAATCAGCCCCAGCATTTT. The V call is TRBV19, the J call TRBJ1-5, with 8 nucleotides matching TRBD1. This CDR3 is 16 amino acids long. V gave up 1 base and J gave up 1 base; unmatched junction bases: 3. Looked up from germline, CDR1 is LNHDA and CDR2 is SQIVND (reference sequence).

As DNA, the CDR3 is TGTGCCAGCAGCCCCGAGTTAGCGGGGGCCTCTAAAGAGACCCAGTACTTC. This translates into CASSPELAGASKETQYF. The chain employs TRBV7-2 and TRBJ2-5, with TRBD2 matching over 9 bases. Germline V gene lookup returns CDR1 SGHTA and CDR2 FQGNSA. With 5 bases clipped from V and 3 bases from J, the junction kept 13 bases outside the gene matches. The CDR3 covers 17 residues.

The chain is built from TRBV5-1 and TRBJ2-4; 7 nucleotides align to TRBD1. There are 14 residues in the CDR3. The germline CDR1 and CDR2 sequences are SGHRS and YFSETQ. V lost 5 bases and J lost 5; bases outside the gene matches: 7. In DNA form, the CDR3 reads TGCGCCAGCAGTGTTGCCGGGACAGAAAACATTCAGTACTTC. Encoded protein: CASSVAGTENIQYF. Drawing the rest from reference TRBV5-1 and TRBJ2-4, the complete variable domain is KAGVTQTPRYLIKTRGQQVTLSCSPISGHRSVSWYQQTPGQGLQFLFEYFSETQRNKGNFPGRFSGRQFSNSRSEMNVSTLELGDSALYLCASSVAGTENIQYFGAGTRLSVL.

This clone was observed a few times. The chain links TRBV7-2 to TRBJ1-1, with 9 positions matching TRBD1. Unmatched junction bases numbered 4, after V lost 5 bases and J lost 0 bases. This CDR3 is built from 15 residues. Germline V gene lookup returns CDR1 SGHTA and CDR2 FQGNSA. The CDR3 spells CASSPQGALNTEAFF. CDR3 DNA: TGTGCCAGCAGCCCACAGGGGGCTCTGAACACTGAAGCTTTCTTT.

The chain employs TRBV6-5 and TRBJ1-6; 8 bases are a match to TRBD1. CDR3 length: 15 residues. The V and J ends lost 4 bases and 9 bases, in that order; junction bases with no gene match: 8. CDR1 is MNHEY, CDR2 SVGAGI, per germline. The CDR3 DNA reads TGTGCCAGCAGTTTCGACAGGGGTCGACCTTCACCCCTCCACTTT. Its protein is CASSFDRGRPSPLHF.

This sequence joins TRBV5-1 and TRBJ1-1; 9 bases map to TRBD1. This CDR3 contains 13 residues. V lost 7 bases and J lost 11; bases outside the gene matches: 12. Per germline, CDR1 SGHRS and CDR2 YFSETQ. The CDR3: CASGGTGLYNAFF. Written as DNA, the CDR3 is TGCGCCAGCGGGGGGACAGGGCTGTATAATGCTTTCTTT.

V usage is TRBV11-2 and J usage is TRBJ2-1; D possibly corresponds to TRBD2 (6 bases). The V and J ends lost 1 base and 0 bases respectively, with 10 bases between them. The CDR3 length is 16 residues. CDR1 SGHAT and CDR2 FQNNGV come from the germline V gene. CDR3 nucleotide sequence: TGTGCCAGCAGCTTAGGGGCGGGGAGCTCCTACAATGAGCAGTTCTTC. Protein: CASSLGAGSSYNEQFF.

The CDR3 nucleotides are TGTGCCAGCAGAGGGACAGGGGGCCCCTACGAGCAGTACTTC. Protein: CASRGTGGPYEQYF. The chain carries TRBV2 and TRBJ2-7, with 12 bases matching TRBD1. V shed 6 bases, J shed 2 bases, and the junction held 2 bases outside the gene matches. Germline CDR1 is SNHLY and CDR2 is FYNNEI. CDR3 length equals 14 residues.

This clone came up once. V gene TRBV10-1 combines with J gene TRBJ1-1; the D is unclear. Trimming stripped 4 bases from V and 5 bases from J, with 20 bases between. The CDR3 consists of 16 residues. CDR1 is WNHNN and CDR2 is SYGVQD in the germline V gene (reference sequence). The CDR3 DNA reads TGCGCCAGCAGTGTTCTCCCCCCTGCTGGCATGACTGAAGCTTTCTTT. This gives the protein CASSVLPPAGMTEAFF.

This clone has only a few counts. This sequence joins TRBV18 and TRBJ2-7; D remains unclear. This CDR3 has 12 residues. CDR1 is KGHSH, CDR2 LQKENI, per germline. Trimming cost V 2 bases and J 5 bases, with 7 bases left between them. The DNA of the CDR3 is TGTGCCAGCTCACCATCCGGAGACGAGCAGTACTTC. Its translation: CASSPSGDEQYF.

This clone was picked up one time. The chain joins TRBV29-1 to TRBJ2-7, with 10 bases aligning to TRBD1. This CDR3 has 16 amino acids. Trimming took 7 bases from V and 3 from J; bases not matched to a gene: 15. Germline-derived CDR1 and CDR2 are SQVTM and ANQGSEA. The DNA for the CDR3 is TGCAGCGCCAACCCCCGGGACAGGGGACAACACTACGAGCAGTACTTC. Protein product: CSANPRDRGQHYEQYF.